These T cell receptor beta chains were read from a single sample in a study of blood T cell repertoires in COVID-19. Sequencing was performed with immunoSEQ multiplex PCR; in TCRdb, only in-frame clones are kept and a portion is missing. The sample contains under 250,000 clones, about 82% of which appear only once. Sequencing was carried out using PBMCs or T cells enriched from blood (not recorded which). The receptors were gathered from a woman aged 45-65 years with acute COVID-19. Each CDR3 is given with its conserved first and last residue. D genes are given only for firm matches. Expanded clones are given a class, and other clones once, few, many or no size at all.

j_gene,abundance,d_gene,v_gene,CDR3aa,CDR3nt
TRBJ1-2,NA,TRBD1,TRBV6-5,CASRERQGNGYTF,TGTGCCAGCCGAGAACGACAGGGAAATGGCTACACCTTC
TRBJ1-5,once,NA,TRBV30,CAWSVPGQRNQPQHF,TGTGCCTGGAGTGTACCCGGACAGCGTAATCAGCCCCAGCATTTT
TRBJ1-5,NA,NA,TRBV9,CASSVDQGPQHF,TGTGCCAGCAGCGTAGACCAGGGGCCCCAGCATTTT
TRBJ2-7,NA,TRBD1,TRBV13,CASSQRQGSSYEQYF,TGTGCCAGCAGCCAGAGACAGGGCAGCTCCTACGAGCAGTACTTC
TRBJ2-7,NA,NA,TRBV7-9,CASSLPGLEQYF,TGTGCCAGCAGCTTACCTGGGCTCGAGCAGTACTTC
TRBJ1-1,once,TRBD1,TRBV9,CASSAFPTGASTEAFF,TGTGCCAGCAGCGCATTCCCGACAGGGGCTAGCACTGAAGCTTTCTTT
TRBJ1-1,NA,NA,TRBV10-2,CASSAMADYEAFF,TGCGCCAGCAGTGCCATGGCAGACTATGAAGCTTTCTTT
TRBJ1-1,NA,NA,TRBV6-2/TRBV6-3,CASSSLRGGAVLNTEAFF,TGTGCCAGCAGTTCCCTCCGGGGAGGGGCGGTACTGAACACTGAAGCTTTCTTT
TRBJ1-2,once,NA,TRBV7-8,CASSLDGQIYGYTF,TGTGCCAGCAGCTTAGATGGGCAGATTTATGGCTACACCTTC
TRBJ1-4,NA,TRBD1,TRBV10-3,CAISIDYRDRGLYPNEKLFF,TGTGCCATCAGTATTGATTACCGGGACAGGGGCCTTTATCCTAATGAAAAACTGTTTTTT
TRBJ1-1,NA,NA,TRBV10-3,CATSIENTEAFF,TGTGCCACCTCCATAGAGAACACTGAAGCTTTCTTT
TRBJ2-7,NA,TRBD2,TRBV6-2/TRBV6-3,CASSLGLVFYEQYF,TGTGCCAGCAGTCTGGGACTAGTGTTCTACGAGCAGTACTTC
TRBJ2-1,NA,TRBD1,TRBV25-1,CATKPQGAQVNEQFF,TGTGCCACCAAACCCCAGGGGGCGCAAGTTAATGAGCAGTTCTTC
TRBJ1-2,NA,TRBD1,TRBV7-6,CASSPRTGGQILF,TGTGCCAGCAGCCCTAGGACAGGGGGCCAAATCCTCTTC
TRBJ2-5,NA,TRBD1,TRBV6-5,CASSPGTGGGETQYF,TGTGCCAGCAGCCCCGGGACAGGGGGGGGAGAGACCCAGTACTTC
TRBJ1-1,few,NA,TRBV27,CASSAGLGNTEAFF,TGTGCCAGCAGTGCAGGGCTTGGGAACACTGAAGCTTTCTTT
TRBJ1-2,NA,NA,TRBV15,CATSSSGNGYTF,TGTGCCACCAGCAGCAGCGGTAATGGCTACACCTTC
TRBJ1-1,NA,NA,TRBV3-1/TRBV3-2,CASSQVVGAGTEAFF,TGTGCCAGCAGCCAAGTTGTGGGGGCGGGCACTGAAGCTTTCTTT
TRBJ1-2,NA,NA,TRBV27,CASSLSPGGNPFYGYTF,TGTGCCAGCAGTTTGAGTCCGGGAGGTAATCCTTTCTATGGCTACACCTTC
TRBJ2-1,once,TRBD1,TRBV7-3,CASSASGGSYNEQFF,TGTGCCAGCAGCGCCTCAGGGGGATCATACAATGAGCAGTTCTTC
TRBJ1-2,NA,TRBD1,TRBV12-3/TRBV12-4,CASSQGAVYGYTF,TGTGCCAGCAGTCAGGGGGCGGTCTATGGCTACACCTTC
TRBJ2-3,NA,NA,TRBV5-6,CASSPGQGATQYF,TGTGCCAGCAGCCCGGGACAAGGGGCTACGCAGTATTTT
TRBJ1-4,once,NA,TRBV30,CAWSPRGAGANEKLFF,TGTGCCTGGAGCCCCCGGGGGGCAGGGGCTAATGAAAAACTGTTTTTT